The source of this T cell receptor (beta chain) is a study of blood T cells in healthy people across ages. Germline V gene data show CDR1 as MRHNA and CDR2 as SNTAGT. The CDR3 is made up of 14 amino acids. The V and J ends lost 0 bases and 8 bases, in that order; junction bases with no gene match: 4. About this clonotype itself: Its specificity is unknown.

General observations from the study: There was no known CMV status for donors, so expanded clonotype changes were possibly confounded.

The use of a sample-barcoded 5' primer and a J-beta primer mix characterized a second PCR of roughly 6 to 11 cycles. TCRdb processed the 5' RACE reads anew with MiXCR; each CDR3 protein has one entry. The sample carries 850,000 to 1,000,000 distinct CDR3 sequences, roughly half recorded once. The TCR comes from an older woman in good health. The source material was blood. J is TRBJ2-1 and V is TRBV6-4; 7 bases map to TRBD2. Here the CDR3 reads CASSDSGGSYEQFF. The DNA of the CDR3 is TGTGCCAGCAGTGACTCCGGCGGGAGCTATGAGCAGTTCTTC.